The source of this T cell receptor beta chain is a study of patients and donors after allogeneic stem cell transplantation. This clonotype was found many times. TCRdb independently ran MiXCR on the RT-PCR reads; one entry per CDR3 protein. The sample yields under 200,000 distinct CDR3 sequences, approximately 30% seen once. Input material: blood, either unsorted or a sorted T cell fraction (not recorded which). This TCR was recovered from a human donor who was either an allogeneic HSCT recipient or a stem cell or donor lymphocyte infusion donor (not recorded which). It is not recorded whose cells these are; they may come from a transplant donor.

Here the CDR3 reads CASSPVRVNTEAFF. The CDR3 region has the DNA TGCGCCAGCAGCCCCGTCCGAGTGAACACTGAAGCTTTCTTT. The chain is built from TRBV4-3 and TRBJ1-1; no firm D call. The CDR3 spans 14 residues. V lost 4 bases and J lost 0, with 9 bases in between. The germline V gene encodes CDR1 LGHNA and CDR2 YSLEER.